This T cell receptor beta chain was identified in a study of T cell responses to AZD1222 COVID-19 vaccine. Clones were sequenced by immunoSEQ multiplex PCR, and TCRdb holds only the in-frame ones, with some missing. The sample records 89,000 or so clones, over 75% being singletons. The CDR3 is 15 amino acids. After removal of 7 bases from V and 3 bases from J, the junction contained 8 bases not matched to a gene. Germline values: CDR1 MNHEY, CDR2 SMNVEV (reference sequence). Study results and caveats: At baseline, just five to seven AZD1222 recipients tested seropositive. Scientists sampled the repertoires only once the peak T cell response had passed.

Comments on this clone: Its target is unknown.

The sequence derives from an adult in good health. The genes are TRBV27 and TRBJ2-7, with 11 bases identical to TRBD2. The sample in question was peripheral blood, obtained on day 0 of AZD1222 vaccination. The CDR3 DNA is TGTGCCAGCAAAGGGATTAGCGGGGGGGACTACGAGCAGTACTTC. This translates into CASKGISGGDYEQYF.